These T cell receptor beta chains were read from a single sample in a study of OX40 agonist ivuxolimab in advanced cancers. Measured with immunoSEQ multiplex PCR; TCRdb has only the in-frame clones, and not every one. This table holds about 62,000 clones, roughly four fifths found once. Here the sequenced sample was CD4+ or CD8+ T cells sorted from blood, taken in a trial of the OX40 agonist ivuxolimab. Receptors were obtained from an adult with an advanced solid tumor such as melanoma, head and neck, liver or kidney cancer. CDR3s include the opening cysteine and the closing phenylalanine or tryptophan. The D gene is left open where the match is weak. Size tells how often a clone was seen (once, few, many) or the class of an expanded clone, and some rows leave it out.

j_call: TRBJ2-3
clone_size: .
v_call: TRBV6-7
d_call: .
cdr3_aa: CASSQLMVGNFPDTQYF
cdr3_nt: TGTGCCAGCAGCCAACTGATGGTCGGGAATTTTCCAGATACGCAGTATTTT

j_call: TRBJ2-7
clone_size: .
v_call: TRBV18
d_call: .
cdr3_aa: CASSLADSYEQYF
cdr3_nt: TGTGCCAGCTCACTGGCAGACTCCTACGAGCAGTACTTC

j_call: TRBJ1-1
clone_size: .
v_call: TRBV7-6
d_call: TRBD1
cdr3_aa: CASSLSRQGGSEAFF
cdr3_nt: TGTGCCAGCAGCCTCTCAAGACAGGGGGGGTCTGAAGCTTTCTTT

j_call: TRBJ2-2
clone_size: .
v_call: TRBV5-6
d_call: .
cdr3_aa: CASSPEWNLGFTGELFF
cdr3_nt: TGTGCCAGCAGCCCCGAGTGGAACCTGGGCTTCACCGGGGAGCTGTTTTTT

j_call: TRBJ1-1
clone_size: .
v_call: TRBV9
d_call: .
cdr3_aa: CASSVGRLNTEAFF
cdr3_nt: TGTGCCAGCAGCGTAGGTCGGTTGAACACTGAAGCTTTCTTT

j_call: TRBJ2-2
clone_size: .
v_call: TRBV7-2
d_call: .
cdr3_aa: CASSSTGNTGELFF
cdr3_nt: TGTGCCAGCAGCTCGACTGGGAACACCGGGGAGCTGTTTTTT

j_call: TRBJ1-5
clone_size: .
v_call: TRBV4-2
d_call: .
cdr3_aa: CASSPGPRSGQPQHF
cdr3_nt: TGTGCCAGCAGCCCCGGGCCCAGGTCGGGACAGCCCCAGCATTTT

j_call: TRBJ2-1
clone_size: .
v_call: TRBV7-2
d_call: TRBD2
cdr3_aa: CASSLASGGAGAQFF
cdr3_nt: TGTGCCAGCAGCTTAGCTAGCGGGGGGGCTGGTGCGCAGTTCTTC

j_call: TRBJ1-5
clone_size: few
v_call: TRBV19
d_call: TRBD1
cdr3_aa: CASRTRTGSNQPQHF
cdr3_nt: TGTGCCAGTAGGACCCGGACAGGTAGCAATCAGCCCCAGCATTTT

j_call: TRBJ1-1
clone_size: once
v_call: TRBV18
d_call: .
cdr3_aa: CASSPQGVENTEAFF
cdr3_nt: TGTGCCAGCTCACCCCAGGGTGTGGAGAACACTGAAGCTTTCTTT

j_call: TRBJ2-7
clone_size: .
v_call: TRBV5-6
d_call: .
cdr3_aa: CASSNLGGSSYEQYF
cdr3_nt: TGTGCCAGCAGCAACCTCGGGGGTTCCTCCTACGAGCAGTACTTC

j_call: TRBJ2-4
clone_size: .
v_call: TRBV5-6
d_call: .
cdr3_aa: CASSLLYSVRGNIQYF
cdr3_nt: TGTGCCAGCAGCTTGTTATACAGTGTTCGGGGAAACATTCAGTACTTC

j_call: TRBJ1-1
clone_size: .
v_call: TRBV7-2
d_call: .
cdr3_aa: CASSLEPENTEAFF
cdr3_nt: TGTGCCAGCAGCTTAGAGCCTGAGAACACTGAAGCTTTCTTT

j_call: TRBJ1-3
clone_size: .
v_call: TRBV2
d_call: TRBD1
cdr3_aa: CASSVGQGGWSGNTIYF
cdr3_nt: TGTGCCAGCAGTGTGGGGCAGGGGGGCTGGTCTGGAAACACCATATATTTT

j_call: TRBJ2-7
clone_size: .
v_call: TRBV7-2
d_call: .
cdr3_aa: CASSLGSNEQYF
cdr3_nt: TGTGCCAGCAGCTTAGGCTCCAACGAGCAGTACTTC

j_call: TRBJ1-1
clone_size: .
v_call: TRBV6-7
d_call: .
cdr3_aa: CASTRGGTEAFF
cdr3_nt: TGTGCCAGCACTAGGGGCGGGACTGAAGCTTTCTTT

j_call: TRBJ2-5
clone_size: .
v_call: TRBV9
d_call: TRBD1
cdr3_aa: CASSATGEETQYF
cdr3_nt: TGTGCCAGCAGCGCGACAGGGGAAGAGACCCAGTACTTC

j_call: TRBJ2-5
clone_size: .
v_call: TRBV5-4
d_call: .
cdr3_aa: CASSFVDQETQYF
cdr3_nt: TGTGCCAGCAGCTTTGTGGACCAAGAGACCCAGTACTTC

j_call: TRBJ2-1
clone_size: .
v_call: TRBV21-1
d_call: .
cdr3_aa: CASSSSGGYNEQFF
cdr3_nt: TGTGCCAGCAGCAGCTCGGGGGGGTACAATGAGCAGTTCTTC

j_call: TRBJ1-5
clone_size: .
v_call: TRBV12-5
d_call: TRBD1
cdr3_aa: CASGLVLGTGGWRSNQPQHF
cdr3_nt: TGTGCTAGTGGTTTGGTACTCGGGACAGGGGGCTGGAGGAGCAATCAGCCCCAGCATTTT

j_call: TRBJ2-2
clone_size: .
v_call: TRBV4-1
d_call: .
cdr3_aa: CASSHWDGTGELFF
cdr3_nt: TGCGCCAGCAGCCACTGGGACGGCACCGGGGAGCTGTTTTTT

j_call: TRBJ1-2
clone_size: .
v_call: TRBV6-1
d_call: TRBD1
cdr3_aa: CASSNFGTADYGYTF
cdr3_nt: TGTGCCAGCAGTAACTTCGGGACAGCGGATTATGGCTACACCTTC